These 27 T cell receptor beta chains originate from one sample sequenced in a study of identical twins. A single record per CDR3 protein comes from TCRdb applying MiXCR to the 5' RACE reads. The table has 300,000 to 350,000 distinct CDR3 sequences, roughly 12% seen once. This sample also appeared in a second study, on yellow fever vaccine responses in identical twins.

The sample consisted of CD8+ T cells sorted from blood. These receptors were obtained from a woman under 30 in good health.

J is TRBJ2-1 and V is TRBV6-1; D might be TRBD2 (6 bases). The germline V gene has CDR1 MNHNS and CDR2 SASEGT. V lost 4 bases to trimming and J lost 0 bases, with 10 bases between them. The CDR3 has 15 amino acids. The DNA of the CDR3 is TGTGCCAGCAGTGCGACTAGGAGCTCCTACAATGAGCAGTTCTTC. This gives the protein CASSATRSSYNEQFF.

This chain links TRBV11-2 with TRBJ2-7; unclear D gene. V was trimmed by 5 bases and J by 2 bases, leaving 16 bases between them. Germline V gives CDR1 SGHAT, CDR2 FQNNGV. The CDR3 has 15 residues. CDR3 sequence (DNA): TGTGCCAGCAGCCAACGCGGCCACCAGACCTACGAGCAGTACGTC. Translated: CASSQRGHQTYEQYV.

The chain has TRBV3-1 and TRBJ2-5, with 7 bases that match TRBD1. V was clipped by 4 bases and J by 5 bases; unmatched bases: 13. CDR1 LGHDT and CDR2 YNNKEL come from the germline V gene (reference sequence). This CDR3 has 16 residues. CDR3 protein: CASSPEEGGRIETQYF. Here the CDR3 DNA reads TGTGCCAGCAGCCCCGAAGAAGGGGGCAGGATCGAGACCCAGTACTTC.

The chain employs TRBV19 and TRBJ1-1; D unresolved. Per the germline V gene, CDR1 is LNHDA and CDR2 is SQIVND (reference sequence). Trimming left V 6 bases short and J 6 bases short, with 14 bases between. This CDR3 is built from 13 residues. CDR3 sequence (DNA): TGTGCCAGTAGGACCCACGGCGGGGCTGAAGCTTTCTTT. Protein sequence: CASRTHGGAEAFF.

The chain links TRBV11-2 to TRBJ1-2; a weak D match, TRBD1 (5 bases). V lost 3 bases and J lost 3, with 11 bases in between. The V gene's germline CDR1 is SGHAT and CDR2 FQNNGV. The CDR3 spans 14 residues. The CDR3 bases are TGTGCCAGCAGCTTCCCACTGGGGCACTATGGCTACACCTTC. Protein: CASSFPLGHYGYTF.

The chain joins TRBV3-1 to TRBJ2-3, with 8 bases identical to TRBD1. This CDR3 has 17 residues. Germline V gives CDR1 LGHDT, CDR2 YNNKEL (reference sequence). V lost 0 bases and J lost 8; bases outside the gene matches: 13. The CDR3 spells CASSQEYGGTGGATQYF. In DNA, the CDR3 is TGTGCCAGCAGCCAAGAATACGGGGGAACAGGGGGAGCTACGCAGTATTTT.

V is TRBV3-1 and J is TRBJ2-7; TRBD2 matches 10 bases. This CDR3 comprises 15 residues. Germline V lookup: CDR1 LGHDT, CDR2 YNNKEL (reference sequence). Trimming cost V 0 bases and J 4 bases; bases outside gene matches: 3. The CDR3 is CASSQDLAGVYEQYF. CDR3 DNA sequence: TGTGCCAGCAGCCAAGATCTAGCGGGGGTTTACGAGCAGTACTTC.

The V and J genes are TRBV28 and TRBJ2-1, with D possibly TRBD2 on 6 matching bases. This CDR3 spans 14 amino acids. V was shortened by 3 bases and J by 14 bases, with 20 bases between the two germline ends. The V gene's germline CDR1 is MDHEN and CDR2 SYDVKM. CDR3 in DNA: TGTGCCAGCAGTTTGTCGGGACTGGGATATCGGGAGTTCTTC. It codes for CASSLSGLGYREFF.

CDR3 nucleotides: TGCAGTGCTAGAAGTCACGGAAGCTCTGGGGCCAACGTCCTGACTTTC. It is translated as CSARSHGSSGANVLTF. The chain couples TRBV20-1 to TRBJ2-6; D gene unclear. V was shortened by 2 bases and J by 0 bases, with 11 bases between the two germline ends. The CDR3 is 16 amino acids. Germline V gene data show CDR1 as DFQATT and CDR2 as SNEGSKA (reference sequence).

This clonotype occurred a few times. The genes are TRBV4-1 and TRBJ1-1, with 9 bases matching TRBD1. CDR1 and CDR2 from the germline V gene are MGHRA and YSYEKL. The junction had 7 bases not matched to a gene; V was cut back by 1 base and J by 10 bases. This CDR3 comprises 14 residues. In DNA form, the CDR3 reads TGCGCCAGCAGCCAAGGGCGACAGGGGGATGGAGCTTTCTTT. It codes for CASSQGRQGDGAFF.

The chain has TRBV20-1 and TRBJ2-1, with 7 positions matching TRBD1. The CDR3 contains 15 residues. Germline CDR1 and CDR2: DFQATT and SNEGSKA (reference sequence). The ends lost 6 bases at V and 7 bases at J; junction bases unmatched: 15. DNA for the CDR3: TGCAGTGCCACCCAGGGGGATTTCAATAAAAATGAGCAGTTCTTC. Its protein is CSATQGDFNKNEQFF.

This clonotype was seen a handful of times. This chain links TRBV12-3 or TRBV12-4 with TRBJ2-3; maybe TRBD2 (6 bases). Trimming removed 6 bases from V and 8 bases from J, with 27 bases in between. The CDR3 sequence is 17 residues long. CDR3 amino acids: CASSRTGGTGDSATQYF. DNA of the CDR3: TGTGCCAGCAGCCGAACCGGGGGAACTGGGGACTCGGCTACGCAGTATTTT.

This clonotype has more than one count but fewer than ten. This rearrangement joins TRBV27 to TRBJ2-1; D gene ambiguous. The CDR3 consists of 16 residues. The V end was cut by 1 base, the J end by 0 bases, with 10 bases between. CDR1 MNHEY and CDR2 SMNVEV come from the germline V gene (reference sequence). This chain's CDR3 is CASSLYTLSSYNEQFF. The CDR3 bases are TGTGCCAGCAGTTTATACACTCTGAGCTCCTACAATGAGCAGTTCTTC.

The sample holds a few counts of this clonotype. The chain links TRBV7-9 to TRBJ2-5; 10 nucleotides agree with TRBD2. Germline V gene data show CDR1 as SEHNR and CDR2 as FQNEAQ (reference sequence). V trimming: 1 base; J trimming: 5 bases; junction bases outside the gene matches: 4. There are 15 residues in the CDR3. CDR3 DNA sequence: TGTGCCAGCAGCTTAGTAGCGGGGGGTTCGGAGACCCAGTACTTC. This sequence encodes CASSLVAGGSETQYF.

This clonotype was detected only a few times. The J gene is TRBJ2-3, the V gene TRBV7-6; TRBD2 aligns across 10 bases. The germline V gene has CDR1 SGHVS and CDR2 FNYEAQ. V shed 5 bases, J shed 5 bases, and the junction held 7 bases outside the gene matches. This CDR3 contains 15 residues. The CDR3 protein is CASSRAGGLLDTQYF. The CDR3 DNA reads TGTGCCAGCAGCCGAGCGGGGGGGCTATTAGATACGCAGTATTTT. Combining the CDR3 with reference TRBV7-6 and TRBJ2-3 gives the whole variable domain GAGVSQSPRYKVTKRGQDVALRCDPISGHVSLYWYRQALGQGPEFLTYFNYEAQQDKSGLPNDRFSAERPEGSISTLTIQRTEQRDSAMYRCASSRAGGLLDTQYFGPGTRLTVL.

The chain has TRBV13 and TRBJ1-1, with D hard to call. Trimming took 6 bases from V and 5 from J, leaving 7 bases between them. Germline CDR1 reads PRHDT; CDR2 reads FYEKMQ (reference sequence). The CDR3 sequence is 11 residues long. The CDR3 spells CASRVMTEAFF. The CDR3 nucleotides read TGTGCCAGCAGGGTCATGACTGAAGCTTTCTTT.

The chain couples TRBV9 to TRBJ2-1; D remains unclear. The CDR3 has 17 residues. Trimming left V 0 bases short and J 3 bases short, with 16 bases between. Germline V gives CDR1 SGDLS, CDR2 YYNGEE. The CDR3 is CASSVVCPGPSYNEQFF. CDR3 in DNA: TGTGCCAGCAGCGTAGTGTGTCCGGGTCCCAGCTACAATGAGCAGTTCTTC.

This clonotype was observed a few times. The chain combines TRBV9 with TRBJ2-2; 7 nucleotides align to TRBD2. The CDR3 loop spans 16 amino acids. Germline V gene sequence: CDR1 SGDLS, CDR2 YYNGEE. After removal of 3 bases from V and 5 bases from J, the junction contained 10 bases not matched to a gene. The CDR3 region is CASSGGREFVTGELFF. The DNA for the CDR3 is TGTGCCAGCAGCGGAGGGAGGGAGTTCGTTACCGGGGAGCTGTTTTTT.

CDR3 loop: CASSEDGGELFF. DNA for the CDR3: TGTGCCAGCAGCGAAGACGGCGGGGAGCTGTTTTTT. The chain combines TRBV6-2 or TRBV6-3 with TRBJ2-2; D remains unclear. The CDR3 loop spans 12 amino acids. Per the germline V gene, CDR1 is MNHEY and CDR2 is SVGEGT. Trimming stripped 6 bases from V and 7 bases from J, with 9 bases between.

On this clonotype: One base away lies a much larger clone, so this may be a sequencing read error. The chain joins TRBV3-1 to TRBJ2-1; tentatively, D is TRBD2 (6 bases). This CDR3 comprises 17 residues. Germline V gives CDR1 LGHDT, CDR2 YNNKEL (reference sequence). The CDR3 sequence: CACSQESVGRGGSEQFF. As DNA, the CDR3 is TGTGCCTGCAGCCAAGAATCGGTGGGTAGGGGAGGAAGTGAGCAGTTCTTC.

This clonotype has only a few counts. The chain uses TRBV6-1 and TRBJ1-1; D is undetermined. The CDR3 consists of 14 residues. The V gene lost 2 bases and the J gene lost 6 bases, with 13 bases spanning the gap. Germline CDR1 MNHNS, CDR2 SASEGT. The CDR3 spells CASSESVGSSEAFF. The CDR3 nucleotides are TGTGCCAGCAGTGAATCAGTAGGTTCTTCTGAAGCTTTCTTT.

The table lists this clonotype with a few counts. The chain combines TRBV20-1 with TRBJ1-1; D is possibly TRBD1 (6 bases). V was cut by 5 bases and J by 1 base, with 14 bases left in between. CDR1 and CDR2 (germline): DFQATT, SNEGSKA (reference sequence). The CDR3 loop spans 14 amino acids. The CDR3: CSALQGLANTEAFF. The DNA of the CDR3 is TGCAGTGCTCTACAGGGTCTTGCGAACACTGAAGCTTTCTTT.

This sequence joins TRBV5-5 and TRBJ2-3; the D is unclear. Germline-derived CDR1 and CDR2 are SGHKS and YYEKEE (reference sequence). V gave up 1 base and J gave up 2 bases, with 11 bases separating them. The CDR3 has 15 residues. The CDR3 spells CASSLFQAPTDTQYF. The CDR3 DNA reads as TGTGCCAGCAGCTTGTTCCAGGCCCCCACAGATACGCAGTATTTT.

This clonotype was seen at least ten times. The chain carries TRBV28 and TRBJ2-5; no clear D. CDR1 and CDR2 from the germline V gene are MDHEN and SYDVKM. This CDR3 spans 14 amino acids. The V end lost 5 bases, the J end lost 1 base, and 11 bases lay between the germline ends. The CDR3 loop reads CASSPPRFQETQYF. The CDR3 DNA reads TGTGCCAGCAGTCCACCGAGGTTCCAAGAGACCCAGTACTTC.

The chain is built from TRBV7-6 and TRBJ2-2, with D possibly called TRBD1 or TRBD2 (5 bases each). V lost 5 bases and J lost 5, with 15 bases in between. Per germline, CDR1 SGHVS and CDR2 FNYEAQ. The CDR3 sequence is 15 residues long. CDR3 bases: TGTGCCAGCAGCCCGAGGGGCGGAAAAACCGGGGAGCTGTTTTTT. Encoded protein: CASSPRGGKTGELFF.

V gene TRBV6-5 combines with J gene TRBJ2-3; TRBD2 agrees at 8 bases. J lost 2 bases, V lost 0 bases, and 4 bases had no gene match. The CDR3 is 16 residues long. The V gene's germline CDR1 is MNHEY and CDR2 SVGAGI. This chain's CDR3 is CASSYSTSAITDTQYF. CDR3 DNA: TGTGCCAGCAGTTACTCGACTAGCGCGATCACAGATACGCAGTATTTT.

This clonotype has only a few counts. The rearrangement joins TRBV12-3 or TRBV12-4 to TRBJ2-3; D gene ambiguous. Trimming removed 5 bases at V and 4 bases at J, with 13 bases between. This CDR3 has 14 residues. CDR3 bases: TGTGCCAGCAGTCCAAAAGCCTGGTCAGATACGCAGTATTTT. Protein sequence: CASSPKAWSDTQYF.